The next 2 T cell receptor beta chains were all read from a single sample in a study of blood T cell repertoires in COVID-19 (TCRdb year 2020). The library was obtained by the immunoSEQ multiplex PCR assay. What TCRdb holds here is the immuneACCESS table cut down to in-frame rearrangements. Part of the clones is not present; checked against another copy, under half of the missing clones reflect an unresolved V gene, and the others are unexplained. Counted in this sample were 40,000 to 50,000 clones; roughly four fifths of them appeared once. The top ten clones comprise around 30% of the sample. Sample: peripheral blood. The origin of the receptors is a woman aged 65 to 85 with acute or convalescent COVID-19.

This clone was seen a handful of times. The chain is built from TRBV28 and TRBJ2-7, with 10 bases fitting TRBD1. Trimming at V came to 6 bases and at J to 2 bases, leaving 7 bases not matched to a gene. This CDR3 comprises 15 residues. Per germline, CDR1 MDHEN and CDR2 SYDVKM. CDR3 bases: TGTGCCAGCAGGCCGACAGGGGGCTTACCCTACGAGCAGTACTTC. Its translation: CASRPTGGLPYEQYF.

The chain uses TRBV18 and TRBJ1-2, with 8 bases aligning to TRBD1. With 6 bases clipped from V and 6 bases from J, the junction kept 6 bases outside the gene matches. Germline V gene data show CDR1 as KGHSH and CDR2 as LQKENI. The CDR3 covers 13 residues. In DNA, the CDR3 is TGTGCCAGCTCCACGACAGGGGACGATGGCTACACCTTC. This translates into CASSTTGDDGYTF.